One sample yielded the 25 T cell receptor beta chains listed below, sequenced in a study of T-cell reconstitution after alpha-beta-depleted transplantation in children (dated by TCRdb to 2016 to 2017). This sample's treatment or condition label indicates: allogeneic hematopoietic cell transplantation with graft depleted of TCRalphabeta T cells and CD19 B cells. The library came from PCR. Sequencing was performed on an Illumina HiSeq 2500. TCR library preparation used molecular barcoding, with unique molecular identifiers applied to normalize quantification of the TCRbeta repertoire. Starting from the raw public reads, TCRdb applied fastp trimming at Q25, assembled clones with MiXCR and retained in-frame beta chains. When rows share a CDR3 protein, they turn into one entry using the most common DNA and genes. A total of over 85,000 distinct CDR3 sequences appear in this sample, 7.5% to 9.5% of them only once. Roughly 15% of the sample belongs to the ten largest clones.

The input for sequencing was PBMCs, taken before TCRalphabeta/CD19-depleted stem cell transplant. The source is a boy younger than 10 with acute lymphoblastic leukemia, due to receive a stem cell transplant.

This clonotype was detected a few times. The V and J genes are TRBV27 and TRBJ2-5; 7 bases match TRBD1. The CDR3 runs 14 residues. V was clipped by 5 bases and J by 4 bases; unmatched bases: 7. Germline-derived CDR1 and CDR2 are MNHEY and SMNVEV (reference sequence). This CDR3 reads CASSTQGYRETQYF. Written as DNA, the CDR3 is TGTGCCAGCAGTACACAGGGGTATCGAGAGACCCAGTACTTC.

This clonotype was recorded many times. The chain employs TRBV7-9 and TRBJ2-1, with TRBD2 matching over 12 bases. CDR1 and CDR2 (germline): SEHNR, FQNEAQ (reference sequence). The CDR3 is 16 residues long. J was trimmed by 2 bases and V by 5 bases; bases with no gene match: 4. The CDR3 DNA follows: TGTGCCAGCAGCCTCCGGACTAGCGGGGCCTACAATGAGCAGTTCTTC. Translated: CASSLRTSGAYNEQFF. Full variable domain (outside the CDR3, taken from reference TRBV7-9 and TRBJ2-1): DTGVSQNPRHKITKRGQNVTFRCDPISEHNRLYWYRQTLGQGPEFLTYFQNEAQLEKSRLLSDRFSAERPKGSFSTLEIQRTEQGDSAMYLCASSLRTSGAYNEQFFGPGTRLTVL.

The chain uses TRBV4-3 and TRBJ2-5; TRBD2 aligns across 14 bases. The CDR3 runs 17 residues. Looked up from germline, CDR1 is LGHNA and CDR2 is YSLEER. V gave up 1 base and J gave up 5 bases; unmatched junction bases: 6. In DNA, the CDR3 is TGCGCCAGCAGCCAAGCCTTTGGACTAGCGGGGGGTGAGACCCAGTACTTC. Its protein product is CASSQAFGLAGGETQYF.

The CDR3 sequence: CASSLVEGYGYTF. CDR3 nucleotides: TGTGCCAGCAGCTTGGTCGAAGGCTATGGCTACACCTTC. The rearrangement joins TRBV5-8 to TRBJ1-2; D not resolved. The germline CDR1 and CDR2 sequences are SGHTS and YDEGEE. Trimming cost V 0 bases and J 4 bases, with 7 bases left between them. The CDR3 consists of 13 residues.

This clonotype was counted ten times or more. V gene TRBV28 combines with J gene TRBJ2-7, with D hard to call. The CDR3 is 14 amino acids. Trimming pared 3 bases from V and 2 bases from J, leaving 11 bases between. The V gene's germline CDR1 is MDHEN and CDR2 SYDVKM. The CDR3 DNA reads TGTGCCAGCAGTTTGTCAGGACCTACCTACGAGCAGTACTTC. Its protein is CASSLSGPTYEQYF. Together with reference TRBV28 and TRBJ2-7, the CDR3 gives the full variable domain: DVKVTQSSRYLVKRTGEKVFLECVQDMDHENMFWYRQDPGLGLRLIYFSYDVKMKEKGDIPEGYSVSREKKERFSLILESASTNQTSMYLCASSLSGPTYEQYFGPGTRLTVT.

This clonotype occurred a few times. The chain carries TRBV6-2 or TRBV6-3 and TRBJ2-1, with D perhaps matching TRBD1 or TRBD2 (5 bases each). The germline V gene encodes CDR1 MNHEY and CDR2 SVGEGT. V dropped 2 bases and J dropped 6 bases, with 5 bases sitting between them. The CDR3 runs to 12 residues. As DNA, the CDR3 is TGTGCCAGCAGTTACGGGGGCAATGAGCAGTTCTTC. Translation: CASSYGGNEQFF.

This clonotype has more than one count but fewer than ten. The gene calls are TRBV5-1 and TRBJ2-7; the match to TRBD1 covers 7 bases. There are 13 residues in the CDR3. The germline V gene encodes CDR1 SGHRS and CDR2 YFSETQ. With V trimmed by 1 base and J by 6 bases, 4 bases remained unmatched. CDR3 region: CASSLRGPSEQYF. The CDR3 DNA follows: TGCGCCAGCAGCTTGAGGGGGCCGAGCGAGCAGTACTTC.

This clonotype appeared a few times. The rearrangement links TRBV5-1 to TRBJ2-5; D is ambiguous. Trimming removed 1 base from V and 4 bases from J, with 5 bases in between. The CDR3 covers 12 residues. Germline-derived CDR1 and CDR2 are SGHRS and YFSETQ. The DNA of the CDR3 is TGCGCCAGCAGCTTGTTCCCAGAGACCCAGTACTTC. This codes for CASSLFPETQYF.

This clonotype was seen at least ten times. The gene calls are TRBV4-1 and TRBJ2-1; no definite D call. Looked up from germline, CDR1 is MGHRA and CDR2 is YSYEKL. V gave up 0 bases and J gave up 7 bases, with 4 bases separating them. This CDR3 has 12 residues. The CDR3 DNA sequence: TGCGCCAGCAGCCAAGATTTAAATGAGCAGTTCTTC. Translation: CASSQDLNEQFF.

There are a few counts of this clonotype. The chain joins TRBV9 to TRBJ2-7; D tentatively reads TRBD1 or TRBD2 (7 bases each). The CDR3 loop spans 14 amino acids. Germline CDR1 and CDR2: SGDLS and YYNGEE. Deletions cut 7 bases from V and 0 bases from J, with 14 bases between. Written as DNA, the CDR3 is TGTGCCAGCCCTGCGGGGGACAGCTCCTACGAGCAGTACTTC. It encodes CASPAGDSSYEQYF.

Remarks on this clonotype: A junction boundary mismatches the germline segment, possibly from a read error. The chain's CDR3 is CASSIGEYTQYF. CDR3 DNA sequence: TGTGCCAGCAGCATAGGGGAATATACGCAGTATTTT. The genes are TRBV13 and TRBJ2-3; the D gene is possibly TRBD1 (5 bases). The CDR3 spans 12 residues. The germline gives CDR1 PRHDT, CDR2 FYEKMQ (reference sequence).

In its sample, this clonotype was seen many times. The chain has TRBV7-9 and TRBJ1-1; D remains unclear. Germline CDR1 is SEHNR and CDR2 is FQNEAQ (reference sequence). The CDR3 is made up of 14 amino acids. Trimming took off 2 bases at V and 2 bases at J, with 9 bases between the two ends. CDR3 nucleotides: TGTGCCAGCAGCTTATTCTCTCAAAACACTGAAGCTTTCTTT. As protein: CASSLFSQNTEAFF. Filled out from reference TRBV7-9 and TRBJ1-1, the complete variable domain reads DTGVSQNPRHKITKRGQNVTFRCDPISEHNRLYWYRQTLGQGPEFLTYFQNEAQLEKSRLLSDRFSAERPKGSFSTLEIQRTEQGDSAMYLCASSLFSQNTEAFFGQGTRLTVV.

In this sample, this clonotype turned up many times. The chain recombines TRBV3-1 with TRBJ1-1; 9 bases agree with TRBD1. Germline V gene data show CDR1 as LGHDT and CDR2 as YNNKEL (reference sequence). Unmatched junction bases numbered 2, after V lost 1 base and J lost 8 bases. The CDR3 runs 13 residues. CDR3 sequence (DNA): TGTGCCAGCAGCCAAGGGGACAGGGAAGAAGCTTTCTTT. Amino acid sequence: CASSQGDREEAFF.

The genes are TRBV28 and TRBJ2-1, with 9 bases identical to TRBD2. The V gene end was trimmed by 5 bases and the J gene end by 7 bases; junction bases not matched to a gene: 6. This CDR3 is 14 amino acids long. The germline V gene encodes CDR1 MDHEN and CDR2 SYDVKM. The CDR3 DNA reads as TGTGCCAGCAGTCCACCGACTAGCGGTAATGAGCAGTTCTTC. Protein product: CASSPPTSGNEQFF.

This clonotype was observed at least ten times. The genes are TRBV9 and TRBJ2-4; perhaps TRBD1 as D (8 bases). Trimming took off 3 bases at V and 3 bases at J, with 16 bases between the two ends. Per germline, CDR1 SGDLS and CDR2 YYNGEE. The CDR3 length is 16 residues. CDR3 bases: TGTGCCAGCAGCGGACCAGGGGGCGGGGGCAAAAACATTCAGTACTTC. This sequence encodes CASSGPGGGGKNIQYF.

This clonotype appeared many times. This sequence joins TRBV5-1 and TRBJ2-6, with D tentatively TRBD2 (6 bases). Looked up from germline, CDR1 is SGHRS and CDR2 is YFSETQ. Trimming took 4 bases from V and 0 from J, leaving 20 bases between them. This CDR3 contains 19 residues. The CDR3 protein is CASSQEGRVTASGANVLTF. CDR3 nucleotides: TGCGCCAGCAGCCAGGAGGGACGTGTCACTGCCTCTGGGGCCAACGTCCTGACTTTC. Together with reference TRBV5-1 and TRBJ2-6, the CDR3 gives the full variable domain: KAGVTQTPRYLIKTRGQQVTLSCSPISGHRSVSWYQQTPGQGLQFLFEYFSETQRNKGNFPGRFSGRQFSNSRSEMNVSTLELGDSALYLCASSQEGRVTASGANVLTFGAGSRLTVL.

This clonotype turned up a few times. The V and J genes are TRBV20-1 and TRBJ2-1; 9 nucleotides agree with TRBD2. There are 16 residues in the CDR3. CDR1 is DFQATT, CDR2 SNEGSKA, per germline (reference sequence). V gave up 2 bases and J gave up 5 bases; unmatched junction bases: 10. CDR3 in DNA: TGCAGTGCTAGAAGGGCCCTACTAGCGGGCCACAATGAGCAGTTCTTC. Protein sequence: CSARRALLAGHNEQFF.

This clonotype was recorded many times. V and J are TRBV5-8 and TRBJ1-3, with D possibly being TRBD1 (6 bases). V was clipped by 2 bases and J by 1 base, with 19 bases between them. The CDR3 is made up of 18 amino acids. CDR1 and CDR2 (germline): SGHTS, YDEGEE. In DNA form, the CDR3 reads TGTGCCAGCAGCTTTGGTGGATTGGGGACATTTTCTGGAAACACCATATATTTT. Its translation is CASSFGGLGTFSGNTIYF. Full variable domain (missing parts from reference TRBV5-8 and TRBJ1-3): EAGVTQSPTHLIKTRGQQATLRCSPISGHTSVYWYQQALGLGLQFLLWYDEGEERNRGNFPPRFSGRQFPNYSSELNVNALELEDSALYLCASSFGGLGTFSGNTIYFGEGSWLTVV.

The rearrangement links TRBV28 to TRBJ1-5; D unresolved. Trimming cost V 7 bases and J 7 bases, with 11 bases left between them. The CDR3 runs 12 residues. Germline CDR1 is MDHEN and CDR2 is SYDVKM. The chain's CDR3 is CASTSPRQPQHF. DNA of the CDR3: TGTGCCAGCACCTCCCCTAGGCAGCCCCAGCATTTT.

A few counts support this clonotype. This chain links TRBV7-2 with TRBJ2-3, with TRBD1 identical over 9 bases. CDR1 is SGHTA, CDR2 FQGNSA, per germline. V dropped 4 bases and J dropped 1; count of bases not matched to a gene: 0. The CDR3 runs to 14 residues. The CDR3 DNA follows: TGTGCCAGCAGCTGGGACAGGGGCACAGATACGCAGTATTTT. It translates to CASSWDRGTDTQYF.

This clonotype was seen a few times. This sequence joins TRBV6-2 or TRBV6-3 and TRBJ2-2, with TRBD2 matching 14 bases. Germline V gene lookup returns CDR1 MNHEY and CDR2 SVGEGT. This CDR3 comprises 19 residues. After removal of 5 bases from V and 4 bases from J, the junction contained 12 bases not matched to a gene. In DNA, the CDR3 is TGTGCCAGCAGTCGTCTACGACTAGCGGGGGGGCCGGGCACCGGGGAGCTGTTTTTT. This encodes CASSRLRLAGGPGTGELFF.

A word on this clonotype: One base away lies a much larger clone, so this may be a sequencing read error. The chain couples TRBV20-1 to TRBJ1-1; D call uncertain. CDR1 and CDR2 from the germline V gene are DFQATT and SNEGSKA (reference sequence). The CDR3 extends over 15 amino acids. V was pared by 3 bases and J by 6 bases, with 20 bases between. CDR3 amino acids: CSARGWVPRGAEAFF. For the CDR3, the DNA is TGCAGTGCTAGGGGATGGGTGCCTAGAGGTGCTGAAGCTTTCTTT.

This clonotype has a count of ten or more. The V call is TRBV6-2 or TRBV6-3, the J call TRBJ2-7; D remains unclear. CDR3 length equals 14 residues. Germline CDR1 MNHEY, CDR2 SVGEGT. Deletions cut 4 bases from V and 2 bases from J, with 12 bases between. Here the CDR3 reads CASSSPELTYEQYF. The CDR3 DNA is TGTGCCAGCAGTTCTCCGGAACTAACCTACGAGCAGTACTTC.

The sample holds a few counts of this clonotype. The genes are TRBV7-8 and TRBJ2-3, with D possibly called TRBD1 or TRBD2 (5 bases each). The CDR3 loop spans 14 amino acids. Deletions cut 7 bases from V and 1 base from J, with 12 bases between. Germline V lookup: CDR1 SGHVS, CDR2 FQNEAQ. The CDR3 spells CASIPRGGTDTQYF. The CDR3 DNA is TGTGCCAGCATTCCACGAGGGGGCACAGATACGCAGTATTTT.

The V call is TRBV11-1, the J call TRBJ2-4; D possibly corresponds to TRBD1 (6 bases). Between the trimmed V and J ends, which lost 2 bases and 6 bases, there was a span of 23 bases. CDR3 size: 18 residues. Germline V gene sequence: CDR1 SGHAT, CDR2 FQDESV (reference sequence). This CDR3 is CASSLLGPTTGKLNIQYF. CDR3 coding DNA: TGTGCCAGCAGCTTATTAGGGCCGACGACAGGTAAACTAAACATTCAGTACTTC.